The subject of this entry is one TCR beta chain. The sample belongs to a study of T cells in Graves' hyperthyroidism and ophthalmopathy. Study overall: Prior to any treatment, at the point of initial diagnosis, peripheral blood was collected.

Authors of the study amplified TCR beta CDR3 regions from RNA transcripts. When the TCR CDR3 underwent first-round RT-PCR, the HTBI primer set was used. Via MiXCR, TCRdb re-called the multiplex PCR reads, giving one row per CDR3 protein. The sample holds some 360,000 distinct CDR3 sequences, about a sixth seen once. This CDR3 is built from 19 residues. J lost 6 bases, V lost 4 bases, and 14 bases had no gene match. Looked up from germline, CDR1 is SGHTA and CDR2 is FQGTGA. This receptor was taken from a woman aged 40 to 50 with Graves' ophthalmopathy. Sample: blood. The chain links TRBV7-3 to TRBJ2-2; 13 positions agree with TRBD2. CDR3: CASSYKTSGGSLFAGELFF. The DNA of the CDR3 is TGTGCCAGCAGCTATAAGACTAGCGGGGGGTCCCTGTTTGCCGGGGAGCTGTTTTTT.